This T cell receptor (beta chain) was observed in a study of T cells after yellow fever vaccination. Remarks on this clonotype: The antigen remains undetermined.

TCRdb reprocessed the 5' RACE reads via MiXCR and lists one record per CDR3 protein. The table has hundreds of thousands of distinct CDR3 sequences, roughly an eighth seen once. Study-wide points: In post-booster samples, most primary-vaccination clones reappeared (96% CD4, over 70% CD8).

The CDR3 consists of 15 residues. Trimming took 3 bases from V and 1 from J; bases not matched to a gene: 6. Germline assignment: CDR1 SGDLS and CDR2 YYNGEE. The sample consisted of PBMCs, taken on the day of the yellow fever booster vaccination. The TCR sequence derives from a man under 40 who received the YFV17D yellow fever vaccine. This chain links TRBV9 with TRBJ2-7; 8 bases are shared with TRBD1. CDR3 region: CASSARDRQSYEQYF. CDR3 bases: TGTGCCAGCAGCGCCCGGGACAGGCAATCCTACGAGCAGTACTTC.